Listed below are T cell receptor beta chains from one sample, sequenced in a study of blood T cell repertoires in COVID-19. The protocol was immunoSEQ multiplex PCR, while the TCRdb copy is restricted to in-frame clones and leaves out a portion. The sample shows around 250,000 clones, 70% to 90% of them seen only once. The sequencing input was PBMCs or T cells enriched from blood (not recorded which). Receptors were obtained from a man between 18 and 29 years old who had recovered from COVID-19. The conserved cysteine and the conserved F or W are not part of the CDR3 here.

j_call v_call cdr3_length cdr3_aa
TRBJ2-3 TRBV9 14 ASSVVAGDGSDTQY
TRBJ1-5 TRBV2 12 ASMNRVGDQPQH
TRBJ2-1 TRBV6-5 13 ASSTQGEPYNEQF
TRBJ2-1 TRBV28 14 ASSDPTSGKYNEQF
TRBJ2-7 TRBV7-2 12 ASSLALLAGEQY
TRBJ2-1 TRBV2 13 ATTPSGGYYNEQF
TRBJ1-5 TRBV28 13 ASSDPGTGAEPQH
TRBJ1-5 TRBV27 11 ASQQASNQPQH
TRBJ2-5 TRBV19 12 ASRFRGGQETQY
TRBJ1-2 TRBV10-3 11 AISESSTKGYT
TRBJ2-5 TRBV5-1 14 ASSLELAGALETQY
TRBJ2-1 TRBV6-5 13 ATQIGLAGNNEQF
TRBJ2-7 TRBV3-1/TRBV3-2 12 ASSPRQGAGEQY
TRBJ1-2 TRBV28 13 ASSSTGGADYGYT
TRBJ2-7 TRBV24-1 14 ATSEAGTANSYEQY
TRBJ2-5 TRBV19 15 ASSSVFVRGGQETQY
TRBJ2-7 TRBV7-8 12 ASSVPQAPYEQY
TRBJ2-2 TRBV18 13 ASSPRRELTGELF
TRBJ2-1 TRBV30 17 AWSGDTGYFSGRANEQF
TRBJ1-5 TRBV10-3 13 AISRSGSGNQPQH
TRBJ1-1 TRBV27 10 ASSSRSGEAF
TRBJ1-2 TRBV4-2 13 ASSQDPAGGGGYT
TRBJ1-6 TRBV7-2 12 ASRHHREGSPLH
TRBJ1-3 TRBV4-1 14 ASSQDFRTGVLPIY
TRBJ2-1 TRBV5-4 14 ASSARGLAGQNEQF
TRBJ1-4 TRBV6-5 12 ASKDRGLSEKLF
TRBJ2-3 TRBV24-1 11 ATSDASTDTQY
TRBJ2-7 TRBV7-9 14 ASSRSSGLGPYEQY
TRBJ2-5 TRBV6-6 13 ASSKTSGPQETQY
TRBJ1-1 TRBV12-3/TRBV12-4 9 ASRRQGEAF
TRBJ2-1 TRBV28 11 ASSPTGSNEQF
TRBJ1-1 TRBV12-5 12 ASGTPGVNTEAF
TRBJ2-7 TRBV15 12 ATSRRDSSYEQY
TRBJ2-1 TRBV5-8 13 ASSSTSKPPNEQF
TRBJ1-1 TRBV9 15 ASSVGRGGAGKTEAF
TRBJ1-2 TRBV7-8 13 ASSVSGTGHYGYT
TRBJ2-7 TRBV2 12 ASSGVAGNYEQY
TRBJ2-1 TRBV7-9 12 ASSSLLSYNEQF
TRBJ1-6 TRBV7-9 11 ASSSGLNSPLH
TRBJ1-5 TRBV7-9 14 ASSLVSGTVNQPQH
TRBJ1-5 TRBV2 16 ASSVWQGAMYSNQPQH
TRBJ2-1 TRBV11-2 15 ASSVERGSHSYNEQF
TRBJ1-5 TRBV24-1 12 ATTLTGCNQPQH
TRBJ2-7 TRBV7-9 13 ASSLEVAGKYEQY
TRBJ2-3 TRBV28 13 ASTPLRERTDTQY
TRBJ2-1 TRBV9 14 ASSALAGYSYNEQF
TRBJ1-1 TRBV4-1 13 ASSHGGGMDTEAF
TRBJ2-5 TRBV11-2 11 ASSLGGEETQY
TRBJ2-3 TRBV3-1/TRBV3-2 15 ASSQFTGGKGTDTQY
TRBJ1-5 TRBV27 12 ASASGRGYQPQH
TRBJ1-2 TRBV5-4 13 ASSGGGGLNYGYT
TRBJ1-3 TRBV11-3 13 ASSHRWSSGNTIY
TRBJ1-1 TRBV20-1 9 SASSVVEAF
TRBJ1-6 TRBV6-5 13 ASRPGQGTGSPLH
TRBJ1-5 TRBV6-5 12 ASILMGQGTPQH
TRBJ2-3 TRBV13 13 ASTRGRPSTDTQY
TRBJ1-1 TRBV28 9 ASSSSTEAF